Each of the 29 T cell receptor beta chains below was sequenced from the same sample in a study of T cells in Graves' hyperthyroidism and ophthalmopathy. TCR beta CDR3 regions were amplified from RNA transcripts. The study used the HTBI primer set for a first-round RT-PCR of the TCR CDR3. TCRdb fed the multiplex PCR reads into MiXCR, producing one record per CDR3 protein. The table shows around 420,000 distinct CDR3 sequences, with roughly 15% occurring only once. Sequences were obtained from blood. The receptors derive from a young woman with Graves' hyperthyroidism.

The chain is built from TRBV9 and TRBJ1-2, with a tentative D call TRBD1 (6 bases). The CDR3 extends over 15 amino acids. Per the germline V gene, CDR1 is SGDLS and CDR2 is YYNGEE. Trimming took off 2 bases at V and 7 bases at J, with 18 bases between the two ends. The CDR3: CASSVNRDTNLGYTF. CDR3 sequence (DNA): TGTGCCAGCAGCGTCAACCGGGACACTAACCTTGGCTACACCTTC.

This clonotype occurred many times. J is TRBJ2-5 and V is TRBV6-2 or TRBV6-3; a possible D gene is TRBD1 (6 bases). Germline-derived CDR1 and CDR2 are MNHEY and SVGEGT. V was pared by 2 bases and J by 2 bases, with 6 bases between. The CDR3 spans 13 residues. The CDR3 DNA sequence: TGTGCCAGCAGTTACGGACAGCAAGAGACCCAGTACTTC. This codes for CASSYGQQETQYF.

The table lists this clonotype with a few counts. CDR3 sequence reads: CASSKQESSYNSPLHF. CDR3 in DNA: TGTGCCAGCAGCAAACAGGAGAGCTCCTATAATTCACCCCTCCACTTT. The V call is TRBV9, the J call TRBJ1-6, with D tentatively TRBD1 (5 bases). The ends were cut back, 4 bases at V and 0 bases at J, with 11 bases in the middle. CDR3 length equals 16 residues. Per the germline V gene, CDR1 is SGDLS and CDR2 is YYNGEE.

This clonotype was recorded a few times. The gene calls are TRBV15 and TRBJ2-7; a possible D gene is TRBD1 (6 bases). The germline V gene encodes CDR1 LNHNV and CDR2 YYDKDF (reference sequence). The V and J ends lost 1 base and 2 bases respectively, with 9 bases between them. The length of the CDR3 is 14 residues. In DNA, the CDR3 is TGTGCCACCAGCAGAGGGACAGAAGCCTACGAGCAGTACTTC. Amino acid sequence: CATSRGTEAYEQYF.

This clonotype occurred many times. CDR3 in amino acids: CASSEAWWTGGTNGNQPQHF. In nucleotides, the CDR3 is TGTGCCAGCAGTGAAGCGTGGTGGACAGGGGGGACGAATGGCAATCAGCCCCAGCATTTT. This chain links TRBV2 with TRBJ1-5; 10 positions agree with TRBD1. Germline loops: CDR1 SNHLY, CDR2 FYNNEI. The CDR3 length is 20 residues. V dropped 0 bases and J dropped 2; count of bases not matched to a gene: 13.

CDR3 sequence: CSAKTSGRNTDTQYF. The CDR3 coding sequence is TGCAGTGCTAAGACTAGCGGGAGGAATACAGATACGCAGTATTTT. This chain links TRBV20-1 with TRBJ2-3; TRBD2 matches 13 bases. V gave up 4 bases and J gave up 3 bases; unmatched junction bases: 4. The CDR3 is 15 amino acids. CDR1 is DFQATT and CDR2 is SNEGSKA in the germline V gene (reference sequence).

This clonotype showed up just a few times. The chain is built from TRBV10-3 and TRBJ2-2, with D perhaps TRBD1 or TRBD2 (5 bases each). The CDR3 contains 14 residues. Trimming left V 7 bases short and J 4 bases short, with 13 bases between. Per the germline V gene, CDR1 is ENHRY and CDR2 is SYGVKD. In DNA, the CDR3 is TGTGCCATCAACCGGGACCGTGGCACCGGGGAGCTGTTTTTT. Protein product: CAINRDRGTGELFF.

This clonotype has a count of ten or more. The chain is built from TRBV6-1 and TRBJ1-1; D remains ambiguous. Germline lookup yields CDR1 MNHNS and CDR2 SASEGT. V lost 8 bases to trimming and J lost 5 bases, with 15 bases between them. The CDR3 loop spans 13 amino acids. CDR3 amino acids: CASLNYPGTEAFF. CDR3 DNA sequence: TGTGCCAGCCTAAATTACCCGGGGACTGAAGCTTTCTTT.

The table lists this clonotype with a few counts. The chain combines TRBV6-1 with TRBJ1-3; 7 bases map to TRBD1. Germline-derived CDR1 and CDR2 are MNHNS and SASEGT. This CDR3 has 16 residues. The V gene end was trimmed by 5 bases and the J gene end by 4 bases; junction bases not matched to a gene: 11. The CDR3 DNA reads TGTGCCAGCAGTCCCTCGACAGGGTCGCCAGGAAACACCATATATTTT. Amino acids: CASSPSTGSPGNTIYF.

The chain is built from TRBV20-1 and TRBJ2-3, with 13 bases that match TRBD2. CDR3 length: 14 amino acids. V shed 5 bases and J 4 bases; nucleotides not matched to a gene: 3. Germline-derived CDR1 and CDR2 are DFQATT and SNEGSKA (reference sequence). As DNA, the CDR3 is TGCAGTGCTGGCACTAGCGGGAGGGCAGATACGCAGTATTTT. It yields the protein CSAGTSGRADTQYF.

This clonotype was recorded at least ten times. The gene calls are TRBV7-2 and TRBJ2-1, with D possibly matching TRBD1 (6 bases). Germline values: CDR1 SGHTA, CDR2 FQGNSA. V was shortened by 2 bases and J by 10 bases, with 18 bases between the two germline ends. The CDR3 has 15 amino acids. The CDR3 region has the DNA TGTGCCAGCAGCTTAATGACAGGAAGAATGTGGGAGCAGTTCTTC. It translates to CASSLMTGRMWEQFF.

A remark on this clonotype: An end of the junction does not agree with germline; a read error may underlie this. The chain recombines TRBV5-1 with TRBJ2-7; 13 bases fit TRBD2. Looked up from germline, CDR1 is SGHRS and CDR2 is YFSETQ. The CDR3 is 16 residues long. CDR3 loop: CTSSSGGLAGDYEQYF. CDR3 coding DNA: TGCACCAGCAGCTCGGGCGGACTAGCGGGAGACTATGAGCAGTACTTC.

This clonotype showed up many times. This chain joins TRBV20-1 and TRBJ2-7, with a tentative D call TRBD1 (6 bases). Trimming removed 4 bases from V and 2 bases from J, with 12 bases in between. The CDR3 runs 13 residues. Germline assignment: CDR1 DFQATT and CDR2 SNEGSKA (reference sequence). This CDR3 reads CSAIGTHPYEQYF. For the CDR3, the DNA is TGCAGTGCTATCGGGACACATCCCTACGAGCAGTACTTC.

To note about this clonotype: A much larger clone is a single base away; this may be a read error. The chain couples TRBV27 to TRBJ1-2; D perhaps matches TRBD1 (5 bases). CDR1 is MNHEY, CDR2 SMNVEV, per germline (reference sequence). The V end was cut by 2 bases, the J end by 3 bases, with 7 bases between. This CDR3 spans 13 amino acids. As DNA, the CDR3 is TGTGCCAGCAGTTTAGCGGGGGACTATGGCTACACCTTC. This gives the protein CASSLAGDYGYTF.

This clonotype has more than one count but fewer than ten. This chain uses TRBV29-1 with TRBJ2-1, with D possibly matching TRBD2 (6 bases). CDR1 and CDR2 from the germline V gene are SQVTM and ANQGSEA. CDR3 length: 12 residues. Deletions cut 6 bases from V and 5 bases from J, with 11 bases between. CDR3 bases: TGCAGCGTCCGACTAGTGGACAATGAGCAGTTCTTC. This gives the protein CSVRLVDNEQFF.

In this sample, this clonotype turned up many times. The V gene is TRBV7-2, the J gene TRBJ2-7; the match to TRBD1 covers 7 bases. The germline V gene encodes CDR1 SGHTA and CDR2 FQGNSA. This CDR3 has 13 residues. Trimming took 5 bases from V and 3 from J; bases not matched to a gene: 4. CDR3 DNA: TGTGCCAGCAGCACGACAGGGCGCTACGAGCAGTACTTC. Translated, it gives CASSTTGRYEQYF.

This chain connects TRBV28 to TRBJ2-7, with TRBD2 identical over 7 bases. J lost 0 bases, V lost 3 bases, and 5 bases had no gene match. CDR3 size: 15 residues. CDR1 is MDHEN and CDR2 is SYDVKM in the germline V gene. The CDR3 reads CASSFRASGSYEQYF. CDR3 DNA sequence: TGTGCCAGCAGTTTCCGGGCTAGCGGCTCCTACGAGCAGTACTTC. Full variable domain (rest looked up from reference TRBV28 and TRBJ2-7): DVKVTQSSRYLVKRTGEKVFLECVQDMDHENMFWYRQDPGLGLRLIYFSYDVKMKEKGDIPEGYSVSREKKERFSLILESASTNQTSMYLCASSFRASGSYEQYFGPGTRLTVT.

This clonotype occurred many times. The chain combines TRBV7-9 with TRBJ2-1; 10 bases map to TRBD2. The CDR3 sequence is 17 residues long. CDR1 and CDR2 from the germline V gene are SEHNR and FQNEAQ (reference sequence). The V gene end was trimmed by 5 bases and the J gene end by 4 bases; junction bases not matched to a gene: 11. The CDR3 DNA follows: TGTGCCAGCAGCCGAATTAAAACTAGCGGGATATACAATGAGCAGTTCTTC. Translation: CASSRIKTSGIYNEQFF. Complete variable domain (other parts from reference TRBV7-9 and TRBJ2-1): DTGVSQNPRHKITKRGQNVTFRCDPISEHNRLYWYRQTLGQGPEFLTYFQNEAQLEKSRLLSDRFSAERPKGSFSTLEIQRTEQGDSAMYLCASSRIKTSGIYNEQFFGPGTRLTVL.

The chain has TRBV5-8 and TRBJ2-3; tentatively, D is TRBD2 (6 bases). CDR1 and CDR2 from the germline V gene are SGHTS and YDEGEE. Trimming took 4 bases from V and 2 from J, leaving 17 bases between them. The CDR3 has 16 amino acids. CDR3 DNA sequence: TGTGCCAGCAGCCTAAAAGTAGGAGGGGACACAGATACGCAGTATTTT. The encoded protein is CASSLKVGGDTDTQYF.

This clonotype has at least ten counts. The chain carries TRBV11-1 and TRBJ2-2; a possible D gene is TRBD1 (5 bases). With 7 bases removed from V and 0 bases from J, the gap between germline ends came to 9 bases. Germline values: CDR1 SGHAT, CDR2 FQDESV (reference sequence). The CDR3 totals 14 residues. CDR3 in DNA: TGTGCCAGCAAAGGGGATTCGAACACCGGGGAGCTGTTTTTT. It is translated as CASKGDSNTGELFF.

In this sample, this clonotype turned up many times. The genes are TRBV28 and TRBJ2-7; 10 nucleotides agree with TRBD1. This CDR3 is built from 20 residues. The V gene end was trimmed by 1 base and the J gene end by 0 bases; junction bases not matched to a gene: 15. Per germline, CDR1 MDHEN and CDR2 SYDVKM. The CDR3, as DNA: TGTGCCAGCAGTTTATCTGGGGCAAGGGACAGGGGAATATCCTCCTACGAGCAGTACTTC. Translated: CASSLSGARDRGISSYEQYF.

The V call is TRBV10-3, the J call TRBJ2-7; D is perhaps TRBD1 (6 bases). Germline assignment: CDR1 ENHRY and CDR2 SYGVKD. V was cut by 4 bases and J by 5 bases, with 12 bases left in between. CDR3 length equals 13 residues. The chain's CDR3 is CAISGRGDNEQYF. In DNA, the CDR3 is TGTGCCATCAGTGGAAGAGGGGACAACGAGCAGTACTTC.

The table lists this clonotype with a few counts. The CDR3 DNA sequence: TGTGCCAGTAGTATCTGGTTGGGGACAGGGACCTACGAGCAGTACTTC. Its protein product is CASSIWLGTGTYEQYF. This rearrangement joins TRBV2 to TRBJ2-7; 9 bases fit TRBD1. The CDR3 spans 16 residues. V lost 9 bases, J lost 2 bases, and 14 bases stayed unmatched. Germline CDR1 and CDR2: SNHLY and FYNNEI.

This clonotype showed up many times. The chain uses TRBV7-8 and TRBJ2-1, with 11 bases fitting TRBD2. The CDR3 length is 13 residues. V was pared by 7 bases and J by 9 bases, with 5 bases of the junction left unmatched. Germline CDR1 SGHVS, CDR2 FQNEAQ. The CDR3 DNA reads as TGTGCCAGCATCATCGGGACTAGCGGTGAGCAGTTCTTC. Translating gives CASIIGTSGEQFF.

This clonotype was seen at least ten times. This rearrangement joins TRBV20-1 to TRBJ1-1; the D gene is possibly TRBD1 (5 bases). This CDR3 has 16 residues. CDR1 and CDR2 from the germline V gene are DFQATT and SNEGSKA (reference sequence). Trimming stripped 6 bases from V and 4 bases from J, with 24 bases between. CDR3 nucleotide sequence: TGCAGTGCGCAACCATCCATCCGGGGGTGGATCACTGAAGCTTTCTTT. Translated: CSAQPSIRGWITEAFF.

CDR3 residues: CASSDPGTSGYNEQFF. In DNA, the CDR3 is TGTGCCAGCAGCGACCCCGGGACTAGCGGTTACAATGAGCAGTTCTTC. The chain carries TRBV9 and TRBJ2-1; 11 bases are a match to TRBD2. Germline-derived CDR1 and CDR2 are SGDLS and YYNGEE. Trimming at V came to 3 bases and at J to 4 bases, leaving 6 bases not matched to a gene. This CDR3 has 16 residues.

The CDR3 loop reads CASSYSPNEKLFF. As DNA, the CDR3 is TGTGCCAGCAGTTACTCGCCTAATGAAAAACTGTTTTTT. V and J are TRBV11-2 and TRBJ1-4; D not certain. Trimming took off 6 bases at V and 3 bases at J, with 8 bases between the two ends. Germline values: CDR1 SGHAT, CDR2 FQNNGV. The CDR3 runs to 13 residues.

This clonotype was picked up many times. The chain employs TRBV11-2 and TRBJ1-1; D is possibly TRBD1 (6 bases). This CDR3 contains 15 residues. The ends were cut back, 1 base at V and 1 base at J, with 10 bases in the middle. CDR1 and CDR2 from the germline V gene are SGHAT and FQNNGV. The CDR3 DNA follows: TGTGCCAGCAGCTTAGCTTCCAGGGGGAACACTGAAGCTTTCTTT. Protein sequence: CASSLASRGNTEAFF.

Ten or more counts support this clonotype. The chain has TRBV12-3 or TRBV12-4 and TRBJ1-2, with D tentatively TRBD1 (6 bases). Trimming left V 4 bases short and J 3 bases short, with 9 bases between. There are 13 residues in the CDR3. The CDR3 DNA follows: TGTGCCAGCAGTTCGGACAGAGACTATGGCTACACCTTC. It codes for CASSSDRDYGYTF.